Reported below is one TCR beta chain. These data originate in a study of vaccination and CD4 T cells after COVID-19. In TCRdb, the PCR reads were re-called with MiXCR into one record per CDR3 protein. The sample lists 20,000 or so distinct CDR3 sequences; roughly 50% were seen once. There were positive PCR dates ranging from March to December 2020, all predating US Alpha, Beta and Delta variants. The sequences come from CD4+ T cells from blood, collected before SARS-CoV-2 vaccination. The source is a human donor who had recovered from COVID-19.

DNA for the CDR3: TGTGCCAGCAGTTCTCCGAGCTCCTACGAGCAGTACTTC. Its protein product is CASSSPSSYEQYF. V is TRBV6-5 and J is TRBJ2-7; the D is unclear. This CDR3 region has 13 residues. V was pared by 4 bases and J by 0 bases, with 7 bases between. Germline-derived CDR1 and CDR2 are MNHEY and SVGAGI.